This T cell receptor (beta chain) was identified during a study of CD8+CD57+ T cells in acquired aplastic anemia. Turning to the study itself: Sorted cells (CD4+ and CD8+) yielded DNA amounts that averaged about 3.4 ug. Study-level points and caveats: Patients and controls shared under 30 CD8+ CDR3 sequences, highly expressed in patients.

TCR beta VDJ and CDR3 were profiled, and genomic DNA was the template. TCRdb independently ran MiXCR on the reads; one entry per CDR3 protein. The profile shows roughly 290,000 distinct CDR3 sequences, 56% of them singletons. Per germline, CDR1 MNHEY and CDR2 SVGAGI. The CDR3 totals 16 residues. V shed 5 bases and J shed 6 bases, with 17 bases lying between them. In its sample, this clonotype was seen many times. Antigen unknown. In patients chosen for sequencing, flow cytometry had shown CD8+CD57+ cell expansion. Patients, without exception, had severe acquired aplastic anemia. Blood samples were obtained from patients who had received no prior therapy.

This TCR was sampled from a human donor with aplastic anemia. Source material: sorted CD4+, CD8+, or CD8+CD57+ T cells (not recorded which) from PBMCs. This rearrangement joins TRBV6-5 to TRBJ1-6; maybe TRBD1 (6 bases). In nucleotides, the CDR3 is TGTGCCAGCAGTCCCCTCCGGACAGTAATTAATTCACCCCTCCACTTT. It translates to CASSPLRTVINSPLHF.